This TCR beta chain was sequenced during a study of blood T cell repertoires in COVID-19. Looking at the study overall: Samples taken during acute and convalescent COVID-19 were collected in the United States, Italy and Spain. T cells, B-cell-depleted T cells, or PBMCs supplied cDNA or gDNA.

In the case of this clone: Additional DNA sequences in this sample encode the identical CDR3.

In the authors' workflow: Amplification of reference gene primers was used by the study to estimate nucleated cell counts. Clones were sequenced by immunoSEQ multiplex PCR, and TCRdb holds only the in-frame ones, with some missing. V and J calls and clone size follow that table, whereas D and trimming were derived from the DNA. This table has some 220,000 clones, around 84% appearing once. The sequencing sample was made of peripheral blood. The receptor was isolated from a man aged 50 to 59 with active or convalescent COVID-19.

Written as DNA, the CDR3 is TGTGCCAGCAGCCAACTCAGCACAGATACGCAGTATTTT. This gives the protein CASSQLSTDTQYF. The V call is TRBV3-1 (or the pseudogene TRBV3-2), the J call TRBJ2-3; D uncertain. V lost 2 bases to trimming and J lost 0 bases, with 3 bases between them. Germline loops: CDR1 LGHDT, CDR2 YNNKEL (reference sequence). This CDR3 is 13 amino acids long.